These 22 T cell receptor beta chains share one sample of origin, sequenced in a study of regulatory T cells in long-lasting Graves disease. Time point of the sample: newly diagnosed GD, antithyroid drugs for less than 3 months. PBMC-extracted RNA yielded the TCR library. iRepertoire HTBI primers and Arm-PCR of CDR3 regions built TCR beta libraries. TCRdb called the multiplex PCR reads again in MiXCR, with one record for every CDR3 protein. The profile covers 400,000 to 500,000 distinct CDR3 sequences, with about 15% appearing a single time and 20% to 25% taken by the ten largest. These data also formed part of another study, on T cells in Graves' hyperthyroidism and ophthalmopathy.

The specimen comprised peripheral blood mononuclear cells (PBMCs), sampled at new diagnosis, from a patient treated with antithyroid drugs. The receptors come from a woman in her late teens or twenties with Graves disease.

In its sample, this clonotype was seen many times. The J gene is TRBJ2-2, the V gene TRBV2; 7 bases line up with TRBD2. Germline CDR1 SNHLY, CDR2 FYNNEI. With V trimmed by 5 bases and J by 4 bases, 13 bases remained unmatched. The CDR3 consists of 17 residues. CDR3 in amino acids: CASSWEDVAGVTGELFF. The DNA for the CDR3 is TGTGCCAGCAGTTGGGAAGATGTTGCGGGAGTCACCGGGGAGCTGTTTTTT.

This clonotype was counted ten times or more. The V gene is TRBV11-2, the J gene TRBJ2-5; 7 nucleotides align to TRBD1. The CDR3 is 14 residues long. Germline V gene lookup returns CDR1 SGHAT and CDR2 FQNNGV. Trimming removed 5 bases from V and 1 base from J; junction bases left unmatched: 4. CDR3: CASSLDRVQETQYF. DNA for the CDR3: TGTGCCAGCAGCCTTGACAGGGTCCAAGAGACCCAGTACTTC.

This clonotype was recorded many times. The chain carries TRBV20-1 and TRBJ2-5; D unresolved. Looked up from germline, CDR1 is DFQATT and CDR2 is SNEGSKA (reference sequence). The length of the CDR3 is 9 residues. V lost 6 bases, J lost 4 bases, and 3 bases lay in between. This chain's CDR3 is CSAGETQYF. Written as DNA, the CDR3 is TGCAGTGCAGGAGAGACCCAGTACTTC.

This clonotype has a count of ten or more. This chain uses TRBV28 with TRBJ2-7; TRBD2 is a possible D gene (5 bases). The CDR3 is 14 residues long. Germline-derived CDR1 and CDR2 are MDHEN and SYDVKM. The V end lost 6 bases, the J end lost 0 bases, and 12 bases lay between the germline ends. CDR3 sequence (DNA): TGTGCCAGCAGGAACGATAGCGTCTCCTACGAGCAGTACTTC. Translating it yields CASRNDSVSYEQYF.

This clonotype was seen more than once but under ten times. J is TRBJ2-3 and V is TRBV20-1, with 7 bases aligning to TRBD1. Germline V gives CDR1 DFQATT, CDR2 SNEGSKA (reference sequence). The V and J ends lost 6 bases and 1 base, in that order; junction bases with no gene match: 10. The CDR3 contains 15 residues. The DNA for the CDR3 is TGCAGTGCCCGCTCAGACAGGGTGGGCACAGATACGCAGTATTTT. It is translated as CSARSDRVGTDTQYF.

In this sample, this clonotype turned up a few times. A much larger clone lies a single base off, so this may be a read error. The CDR3 loop is CASSELLVHNEQFF. CDR3 nucleotides: TGTGCCAGCAGTGAGCTACTCGTTCACAATGAGCAGTTCTTC. The V call is TRBV2, the J call TRBJ2-1; D not resolved. V was cut by 3 bases and J by 5 bases, with 11 bases left in between. Germline assignment: CDR1 SNHLY and CDR2 FYNNEI. CDR3 size: 14 residues.

In its sample, this clonotype was seen many times. DNA for the CDR3: TGTGCCACCAGTGATTCCGGACAGGTCACCTACGAGCAGTACTTC. Protein: CATSDSGQVTYEQYF. V usage is TRBV24-1 and J usage is TRBJ2-7; 7 nucleotides line up with TRBD1. CDR1 and CDR2 from the germline V gene are KGHDR and SFDVKD. With V trimmed by 2 bases and J by 2 bases, 5 bases remained unmatched. The CDR3 runs 15 residues.

The J gene is TRBJ1-5, the V gene TRBV6-1; unclear D gene. Between the trimmed V and J ends, which lost 6 bases and 7 bases, there was a span of 1 base. Looked up from germline, CDR1 is MNHNS and CDR2 is SASEGT. The CDR3 sequence is 9 residues long. CDR3 loop: CASSQPQHF. The CDR3 DNA sequence: TGTGCCAGCAGCCAGCCCCAGCATTTT.

Worth noting for this clonotype: A much larger clone lies a single base off, so this may be a read error. The CDR3 nucleotides read TGCGCCAGCAGCCAACAGACAGGGCCGGCCACTGAAGCTCTCTTT. This gives the protein CASSQQTGPATEALF. The J gene is TRBJ1-1, the V gene TRBV5-1; 7 bases fit TRBD1. Germline assignment: CDR1 SGHRS and CDR2 YFSETQ. The CDR3 sequence is 15 residues long.

This clonotype was seen repeatedly, ten times or more. The rearrangement links TRBV12-3 or TRBV12-4 to TRBJ2-7; D assignment may be TRBD1 or TRBD2 (5 bases each). The V gene lost 5 bases and the J gene lost 3 bases, with 11 bases spanning the gap. The CDR3 is made up of 13 amino acids. CDR3 DNA sequence: TGTGCCAGCAGTCAGGGACCAGTCTACGAGCAGTACTTC. The encoded protein is CASSQGPVYEQYF.

The rearrangement uses TRBV5-1 and TRBJ2-5; maybe TRBD2 (5 bases). CDR3 length: 15 amino acids. From germline, CDR1 is SGHRS and CDR2 YFSETQ. Between the trimmed V and J ends, which lost 2 bases and 0 bases, there was a span of 11 bases. This CDR3 is CASSFGLEYQETQYF. The DNA for the CDR3 is TGCGCCAGCAGCTTCGGACTGGAGTACCAAGAGACCCAGTACTTC.

The DNA of the CDR3 is TGTGCCAGCCCTATGTGGTCGCCCACTGAAGCTTTCTTT. This sequence encodes CASPMWSPTEAFF. The rearrangement links TRBV6-1 to TRBJ1-1; D is ambiguous. V was trimmed by 8 bases and J by 4 bases, leaving 14 bases between them. This CDR3 comprises 13 residues. Germline-derived CDR1 and CDR2 are MNHNS and SASEGT.

The V and J genes are TRBV15 and TRBJ2-4; D is uncertain. This CDR3 comprises 15 residues. V was trimmed by 0 bases and J by 6 bases, leaving 12 bases between them. CDR1 is LNHNV, CDR2 YYDKDF, per germline (reference sequence). CDR3 nucleotides: TGTGCCACCAGCAGAGATCGTTGGCAGTTAAACATTCAGTACTTC. Residues: CATSRDRWQLNIQYF.

This clonotype showed up many times. The chain combines TRBV25-1 with TRBJ1-1; tentative D call: TRBD1 (6 bases). Germline lookup yields CDR1 MGHDK and CDR2 SYGVNS. Trimming cost V 6 bases and J 6 bases, with 23 bases left between them. The length of the CDR3 is 16 residues. The CDR3 sequence is CASRGFSDRIYPEAFF. DNA for the CDR3: TGTGCCAGCAGGGGATTTTCAGACAGGATCTATCCTGAAGCTTTCTTT.

This clonotype was recorded many times. The chain links TRBV14 to TRBJ2-1; the D gene could be TRBD1 or TRBD2 (5 bases each). V was pared by 0 bases and J by 3 bases, with 15 bases between. There are 17 residues in the CDR3. The V gene's germline CDR1 is SGHDN and CDR2 FVKESK. The CDR3 coding sequence is TGTGCCAGCAGCCAAGATCGGAGGACACATCGCTACAATGAGCAGTTCTTC. This gives the protein CASSQDRRTHRYNEQFF.

Only a few counts were recorded for this clonotype. This chain links TRBV5-8 with TRBJ2-1, with D perhaps matching TRBD2 (7 bases). Germline V gives CDR1 SGHTS, CDR2 YDEGEE. CDR3 size: 16 residues. Trimming cost V 5 bases and J 4 bases, with 19 bases left between them. For the CDR3, the DNA is TGTGCCAGCAGACGGGGGGCGGGAGAATGGTACAATGAGCAGTTCTTC. Encoded protein: CASRRGAGEWYNEQFF.

The J gene is TRBJ2-2, the V gene TRBV5-1; D gene uncertain. Trimming removed 1 base at V and 0 bases at J, with 7 bases between. The CDR3 is 15 residues long. Germline CDR1 and CDR2: SGHRS and YFSETQ. The CDR3 DNA reads as TGCGCCAGCAGCTTGAAGGGCCCGAACACCGGGGAGCTGTTTTTT. Encoded protein: CASSLKGPNTGELFF.

There are many counts of this clonotype. At one of its ends the junction is not consistent with the germline gene, which may arise from a read error. This rearrangement joins TRBV10-1 to TRBJ2-7, with D uncertain. This CDR3 is built from 12 residues. Germline CDR1 reads WNHNN; CDR2 reads SYGVQD (reference sequence). CDR3 sequence reads: CASSEGPGSFFF. CDR3 nucleotides: TGCGCCAGCAGTGAGGGGCCAGGCAGCTTCTTCTTC.

Concerning this clonotype itself: A clone one base away is much larger, so this may be a read error. The chain is built from TRBV6-2 or TRBV6-3 and TRBJ2-3, with D perhaps matching TRBD1 or TRBD2 (5 bases each). Germline V gene sequence: CDR1 MNHEY, CDR2 SVGEGT. The V and J ends lost 5 bases and 5 bases respectively, with 20 bases between them. The CDR3 spans 16 residues. The CDR3 DNA reads as TGTGCCAGCAGTGGGCCCCTGGGGGAGTACGGAGATACGCAGTATTTT. This translates into CASSGPLGEYGDTQYF.

In this sample, this clonotype turned up a few times. This chain links TRBV10-2 with TRBJ1-5; D remains unclear. Germline CDR1 is WSHSY and CDR2 is SAAADI. Trimming left V 3 bases short and J 0 bases short, with 6 bases between. This CDR3 spans 14 amino acids. CDR3 loop: CASSDPDSNQPQHF. The CDR3 DNA is TGCGCCAGCAGTGATCCAGATAGCAATCAGCCCCAGCATTTT.

This clonotype was seen ten or more times. The rearrangement links TRBV5-1 to TRBJ1-5; the D is unclear. Germline V gives CDR1 SGHRS, CDR2 YFSETQ. The CDR3 totals 14 residues. V was shortened by 0 bases and J by 6 bases, with 10 bases between the two germline ends. The CDR3 nucleotides read TGCGCCAGCAGCTTGGTTCTAGGCGGTCAGCCCCAGCATTTT. As protein: CASSLVLGGQPQHF.

This clonotype has only one observation. The chain links TRBV6-1 to TRBJ2-1, with 8 bases fitting TRBD2. Trimming at V came to 6 bases and at J to 6 bases, leaving 7 bases not matched to a gene. Germline V CDR1 and CDR2: MNHNS, SASEGT. CDR3 length equals 14 residues. Here the CDR3 DNA reads TGTGCCAGCAGCTTAACAGCGGGAGCCAATGAGCAGTTCTTC. This gives the protein CASSLTAGANEQFF.